This T cell receptor (beta chain) derives from a study of CD8 T cells in ankylosing spondylitis. Study conclusions and caveats: Seven to nine highly homologous variants formed a TCR beta motif that appeared characteristic of ankylosing spondylitis blood.

This clonotype was counted at least ten times. The antigen is not known. TCRdb re-derived calls from the 5' RACE reads in MiXCR, one entry per CDR3 protein. This table has some 16,000 distinct CDR3 sequences, less than 9.5% appearing once. This CDR3 has 13 amino acids. CDR1 is SGDLS and CDR2 is YYNGEE in the germline V gene. Trimming removed 3 bases at V and 1 base at J, with 7 bases between. The J gene is TRBJ1-1, the V gene TRBV9; D is unresolved. The specimen was blood. The TCR originated in a male donor with ankylosing spondylitis or in good health (not recorded which). The CDR3 sequence is CASSGEQNTEAFF. The CDR3 region has the DNA TGTGCCAGCAGCGGGGAACAGAACACTGAAGCTTTCTTT.